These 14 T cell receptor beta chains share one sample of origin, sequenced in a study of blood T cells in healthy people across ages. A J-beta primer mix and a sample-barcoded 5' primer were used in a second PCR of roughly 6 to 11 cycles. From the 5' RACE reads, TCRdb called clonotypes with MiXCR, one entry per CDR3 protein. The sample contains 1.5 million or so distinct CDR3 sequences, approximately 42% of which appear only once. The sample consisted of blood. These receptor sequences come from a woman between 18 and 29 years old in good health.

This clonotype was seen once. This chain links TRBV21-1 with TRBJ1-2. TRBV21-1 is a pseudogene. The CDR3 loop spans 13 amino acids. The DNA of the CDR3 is TGTGCCAGCAGCAAACACAGTCCCTATGGCCACACCTTC. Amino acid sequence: CASSKHSPYGHTF.

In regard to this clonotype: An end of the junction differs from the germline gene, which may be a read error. The CDR3 loop reads CASSQDHSLPRSYNEELFF. Here the CDR3 DNA reads TGCGCCAGCAGCCAAGATCACAGCCTCCCCCGGTCCTATAATGAAGAACTGTTTTTT. J is TRBJ1-4 and V is TRBV4-3; unclear D gene. The CDR3 is 19 residues long. The germline gives CDR1 LGHNA, CDR2 YSLEER.

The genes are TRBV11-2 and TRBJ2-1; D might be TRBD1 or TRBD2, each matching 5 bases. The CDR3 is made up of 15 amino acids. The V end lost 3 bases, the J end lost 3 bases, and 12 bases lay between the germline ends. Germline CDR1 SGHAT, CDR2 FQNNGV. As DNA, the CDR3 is TGTGCCAGCAGCTTGCCCGGGGACGGCTACAATGAGCAGTTCTTC. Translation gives CASSLPGDGYNEQFF.

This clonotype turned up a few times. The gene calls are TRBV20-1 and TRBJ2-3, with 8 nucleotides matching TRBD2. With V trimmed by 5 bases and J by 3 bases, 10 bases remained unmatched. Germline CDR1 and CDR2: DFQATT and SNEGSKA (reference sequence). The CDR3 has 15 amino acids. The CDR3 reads CSADLFAGGTDTQYF. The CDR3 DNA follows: TGCAGTGCTGACCTGTTTGCGGGGGGAACAGATACGCAGTATTTT.

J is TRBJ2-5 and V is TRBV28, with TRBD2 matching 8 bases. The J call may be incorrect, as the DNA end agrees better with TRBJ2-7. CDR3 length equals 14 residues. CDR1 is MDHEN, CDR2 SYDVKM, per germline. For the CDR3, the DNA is TGTGCCAGCAGTCCGGGACTAGAAATTGGCGAGCAGTACTTC. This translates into CASSPGLEIGEQYF.

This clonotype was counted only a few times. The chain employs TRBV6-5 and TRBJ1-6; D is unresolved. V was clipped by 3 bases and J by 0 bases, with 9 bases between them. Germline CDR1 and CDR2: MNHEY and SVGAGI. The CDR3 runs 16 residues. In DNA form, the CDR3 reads TGTGCCAGCAGTTATCGCCAGATCTCCTATAATTCACCCCTCCACTTT. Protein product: CASSYRQISYNSPLHF.

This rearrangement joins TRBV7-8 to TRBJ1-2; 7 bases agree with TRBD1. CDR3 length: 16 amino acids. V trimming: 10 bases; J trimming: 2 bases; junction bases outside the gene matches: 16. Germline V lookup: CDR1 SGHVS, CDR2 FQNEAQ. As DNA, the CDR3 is TGTGCCAACAGTCTCAGTGACAGGGATCCCAACTATGGCTACACCTTC. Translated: CANSLSDRDPNYGYTF.

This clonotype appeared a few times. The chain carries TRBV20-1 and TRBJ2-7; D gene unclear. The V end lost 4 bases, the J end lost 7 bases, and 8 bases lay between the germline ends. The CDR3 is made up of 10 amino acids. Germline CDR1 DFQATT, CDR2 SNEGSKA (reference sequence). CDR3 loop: CSAILEEQYF. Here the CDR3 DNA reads TGCAGTGCTATCCTCGAGGAGCAGTACTTC.

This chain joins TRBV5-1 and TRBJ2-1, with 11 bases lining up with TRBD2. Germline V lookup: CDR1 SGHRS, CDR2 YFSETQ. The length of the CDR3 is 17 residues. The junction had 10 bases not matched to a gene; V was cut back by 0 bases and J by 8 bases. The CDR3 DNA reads TGCGCCAGCAGCTTGGGTCTTACTAGCGGGAGTTTAGATGAGCAGTTCTTC. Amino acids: CASSLGLTSGSLDEQFF.

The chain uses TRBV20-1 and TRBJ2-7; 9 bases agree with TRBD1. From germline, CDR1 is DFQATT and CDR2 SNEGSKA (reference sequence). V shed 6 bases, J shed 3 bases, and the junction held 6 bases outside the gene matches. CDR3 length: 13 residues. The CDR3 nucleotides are TGCAGTGCCATGACAGGGGGGGGCTACGAGCAGTACTTC. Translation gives CSAMTGGGYEQYF.

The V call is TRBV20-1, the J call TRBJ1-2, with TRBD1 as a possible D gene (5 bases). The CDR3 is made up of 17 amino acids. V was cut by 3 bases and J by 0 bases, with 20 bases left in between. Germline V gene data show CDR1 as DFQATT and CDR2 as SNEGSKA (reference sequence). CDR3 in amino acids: CSASPGPYGQANYGYTF. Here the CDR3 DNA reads TGCAGTGCTAGTCCGGGACCCTATGGACAAGCTAACTATGGCTACACCTTC.

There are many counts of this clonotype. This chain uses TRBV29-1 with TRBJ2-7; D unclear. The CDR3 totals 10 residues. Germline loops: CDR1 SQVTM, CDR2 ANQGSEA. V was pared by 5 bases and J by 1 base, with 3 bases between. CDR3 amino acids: CSVLSYEQYF. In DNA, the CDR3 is TGCAGCGTTCTATCCTACGAGCAGTACTTC.

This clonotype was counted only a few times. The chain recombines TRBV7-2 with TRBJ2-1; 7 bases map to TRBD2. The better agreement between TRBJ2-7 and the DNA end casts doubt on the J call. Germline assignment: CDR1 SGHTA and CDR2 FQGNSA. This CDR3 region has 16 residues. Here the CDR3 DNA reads TGTGCCAGCAGCTTATTTCCGGGAGGATCCTACAATGAGCAGTACTTC. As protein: CASSLFPGGSYNEQYF.

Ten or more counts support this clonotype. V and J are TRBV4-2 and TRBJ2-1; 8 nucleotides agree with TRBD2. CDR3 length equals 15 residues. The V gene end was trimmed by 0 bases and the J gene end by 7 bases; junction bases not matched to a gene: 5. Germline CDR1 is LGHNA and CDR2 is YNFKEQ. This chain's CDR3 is CASSQETGGANEQFF. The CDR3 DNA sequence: TGTGCCAGCAGCCAAGAGACGGGGGGGGCAAATGAGCAGTTCTTC.